Listed here are 32 T cell receptor beta chains from one sample, sequenced in a study of T cell clonality in common variable immunodeficiency. Assay used: immunoSEQ multiplex PCR; TCRdb lists only in-frame clones, some missing. The sample shows about 66,000 clones, none of them appearing just once. The sample comprised peripheral blood mononuclear cells. The receptors come from a person aged 18 to 70 in good health.

This clone appeared many times. The read terminates 3 residues ahead of where the CDR3 ends, so the germline J gene completes it. The chain has TRBV7-6 and TRBJ2-7; D is undetermined. This CDR3 is 14 amino acids long. The V end lost 7 bases, the J end lost 4 bases, and 17 bases lay between the germline ends. CDR1 and CDR2 from the germline V gene are SGHVS and FNYEAQ. Partial CDR3 DNA: TGTGCCAGCAAACAGTCCTTAGAGAGGTACGAG. This codes for CASKQSLERYE. The whole CDR3 sequence is CASKQSLERYEQYF. Full variable domain (rest looked up from reference TRBV7-6 and TRBJ2-7): GAGVSQSPRYKVTKRGQDVALRCDPISGHVSLYWYRQALGQGPEFLTYFNYEAQQDKSGLPNDRFSAERPEGSISTLTIQRTEQRDSAMYRCASKQSLERYEQYFGPGTRLTVT.

At least ten counts were recorded for this clone. Sequencing ends 3 residues short of the CDR3 end; the germline J gene provides the rest. V is TRBV7-2 and J is TRBJ1-1; D call uncertain. Trimming left V 8 bases short and J 4 bases short, with 14 bases between. Germline-derived CDR1 and CDR2 are SGHTA and FQGNSA. The CDR3 covers 13 residues. The CDR3 sequence is CASATYAGTEAFF. CDR3 DNA, as far as it was read: TGTGCCAGCGCCACCTACGCTGGCACTGAA. The entire variable domain, with the rest obtained from reference TRBV7-2 and TRBJ1-1, is as follows: GAGVSQSPSNKVTEKGKDVELRCDPISGHTALYWYRQSLGQGLEFLIYFQGNSAPDKSGLPSDRFSAERTGGSVSTLTIQRTQQEDSAVYLCASATYAGTEAFFGQGTRLTVV.

This clone was counted ten times or more. The read terminates 3 residues before the CDR3 end, so the remaining end is supplied by the germline J gene. The chain combines TRBV2 with TRBJ1-5; D perhaps matches TRBD1 (5 bases). Germline CDR1 SNHLY, CDR2 FYNNEI. V was trimmed by 6 bases and J by 3 bases, leaving 12 bases between them. The CDR3 covers 14 residues. The part of the CDR3 DNA that was read is TGTGCCAGCAGAGGGGAGGGCTACAATCAGCCC. It is translated as CASRGEGYNQP. The CDR3 in its entirety is CASRGEGYNQPQHF.

This clone was counted at least ten times. From the germline J gene comes the end of the CDR3, since the read stops 3 residues before it. The rearrangement uses TRBV14 and TRBJ2-7, with 10 bases identical to TRBD2. The trim removed 3 bases at V and 4 bases at J, leaving 6 bases unmatched. The germline V gene has CDR1 SGHDN and CDR2 FVKESK. There are 15 residues in the CDR3. CDR3 DNA, as far as it was read: TGTGCCAGCAGCCATTTCCTAGCGGGAGTTTACGAG. Protein sequence: CASSHFLAGVYE. The whole CDR3 sequence reads CASSHFLAGVYEQYF.

This clone was seen ten or more times. The CDR3 end is not reached by the read, which stops 3 residues before it; the germline J gene fills it in. The chain links TRBV6-2 or TRBV6-3 to TRBJ1-5; TRBD1 aligns across 8 bases. With V trimmed by 5 bases and J by 4 bases, 4 bases remained unmatched. Per germline, CDR1 MNHEY and CDR2 SVGEGT. The CDR3 length is 14 residues. The CDR3 protein is CASSMDRENQPQHF. The sequenced CDR3 bases are TGTGCCAGCAGTATGGACAGGGAAAATCAGCCC.

This clone was seen repeatedly, ten times or more. The read comes to an end 3 residues before the CDR3 does, leaving the germline J gene to fill in the end. This CDR3 is also generated by other DNA sequences in the sample. The J gene is TRBJ2-6, the V gene TRBV5-1; 7 nucleotides line up with TRBD2. The V gene's germline CDR1 is SGHRS and CDR2 YFSETQ. The CDR3 covers 15 residues. The trim removed 4 bases at V and 3 bases at J, leaving 4 bases unmatched. CDR3 DNA, as far as it was read: TGCGCCAGCAGCCCCGGGGGGAGTGGGGCCAACGTC. It yields the protein CASSPGGSGANV. The whole CDR3 sequence is CASSPGGSGANVLTF. Variable domain in full (rest from reference TRBV5-1 and TRBJ2-6): KAGVTQTPRYLIKTRGQQVTLSCSPISGHRSVSWYQQTPGQGLQFLFEYFSETQRNKGNFPGRFSGRQFSNSRSEMNVSTLELGDSALYLCASSPGGSGANVLTFGAGSRLTVL.

The sample holds many counts of this clone. The read gets to within 3 residues of the CDR3 end, and the germline J gene fills in the rest. The chain recombines TRBV30 with TRBJ1-2; tentative D call: TRBD1 (6 bases). V was clipped by 5 bases and J by 3 bases, with 16 bases between them. The germline V gene has CDR1 GTSNPN and CDR2 SVGIG (reference sequence). The CDR3 has 14 amino acids. This CDR3 is CAWRVTGLDYGYTF. The sequenced CDR3 bases are TGTGCCTGGCGGGTTACAGGGTTAGACTATGGC.

Regarding this clone: From the germline J gene comes the end of the CDR3, since the read stops 3 residues before it. V usage is TRBV5-1 and J usage is TRBJ2-1; TRBD2 aligns across 16 bases. Trimming at V came to 1 base and at J to 3 bases, leaving 4 bases not matched to a gene. Germline values: CDR1 SGHRS, CDR2 YFSETQ. This CDR3 has 18 residues. CDR3 amino acids: CASSLIGTSGGGYNEQFF. CDR3 DNA (partial): TGCGCCAGCAGCTTGATCGGGACTAGCGGGGGGGGCTACAATGAG.

This clone was counted many times. The read finishes 3 residues shy of the CDR3 end, and the germline J gene is used to complete it. The J gene is TRBJ2-2, the V gene TRBV19, with TRBD2 identical over 7 bases. Germline lookup yields CDR1 LNHDA and CDR2 SQIVND (reference sequence). J lost 4 bases, V lost 3 bases, and 5 bases had no gene match. This CDR3 is 15 amino acids long. The CDR3 protein is CASSMGAGPTGELFF. The DNA read from the CDR3 is TGTGCCAGTAGTATGGGAGCGGGACCCACCGGGGAG.

This clone has at least ten counts. Sequencing ends 3 residues short of the CDR3 end; the germline J gene provides the rest. The chain recombines TRBV18 with TRBJ2-5, with D tentatively TRBD2 (6 bases). CDR1 is KGHSH, CDR2 LQKENI, per germline. Trimming took 0 bases from V and 6 from J, leaving 11 bases between them. The CDR3 is 14 residues long. The CDR3 DNA, read in part, is TGTGCCAGCTCACCACCAGAGGGGAGGAAGACC. Translated: CASSPPEGRKT. In full, the CDR3 reads CASSPPEGRKTQYF.

At least ten counts were recorded for this clone. Coverage ceases 3 residues before the CDR3 finishes, and the germline J gene fills in the end. The rearrangement links TRBV12-3 or TRBV12-4 to TRBJ2-5; possibly TRBD2 for D (6 bases). This CDR3 has 14 amino acids. Trimming shortened V by 5 bases and J by 2 bases, and 12 bases separated the two germline ends. CDR3 DNA (partial): TGTGCCAGCAGTCATGCGGGGAAGCAAGAGACC. Its protein is CASSHAGKQET. The whole CDR3 sequence is CASSHAGKQETQYF.

This clone showed up many times. The missing CDR3 end, 3 residues past where the read stops, is filled in from the germline J gene. The chain uses TRBV20-1 and TRBJ2-7; 9 nucleotides match TRBD1. The CDR3 totals 14 residues. J gave up 1 base and V 4 bases, and 5 bases lay outside the gene matches. The V gene's germline CDR1 is DFQATT and CDR2 SNEGSKA (reference sequence). The CDR3 DNA, read in part, is TGCAGTGCTAAAACAGGGGGCGCATCCTACGAG. It codes for CSAKTGGASYE. The whole CDR3 protein reads CSAKTGGASYEQYF.

This clone was detected many times. The read terminates 3 residues ahead of where the CDR3 ends, so the germline J gene completes it. The gene calls are TRBV2 and TRBJ2-1; 11 nucleotides agree with TRBD2. Germline CDR1 is SNHLY and CDR2 is FYNNEI. The ends lost 1 base at V and 6 bases at J; junction bases unmatched: 5. This CDR3 comprises 16 residues. CDR3 in amino acids: CASSEGVAGGINEQFF. Partial CDR3 DNA: TGTGCCAGCAGTGAAGGGGTAGCGGGAGGGATCAATGAG. Based on the CDR3 plus reference TRBV2 and TRBJ2-1, the full variable domain is EPEVTQTPSHQVTQMGQEVILRCVPISNHLYFYWYRQILGQKVEFLVSFYNNEISEKSEIFDDQFSVERPDGSNFTLKIRSTKLEDSAMYFCASSEGVAGGINEQFFGPGTRLTVL.

This clone was seen repeatedly, ten times or more. Sequencing ends 3 residues short of the CDR3 end; the germline J gene provides the rest. J is TRBJ2-1 and V is TRBV6-2 or TRBV6-3, with 7 bases lining up with TRBD2. Trimming cost V 6 bases and J 7 bases; bases outside gene matches: 18. Per the germline V gene, CDR1 is MNHEY and CDR2 is SVGEGT. There are 17 residues in the CDR3. Incomplete CDR3 DNA: TGTGCCAGCAGCGGCACTGGACGCGGGAGTCGTAGGAATGAG. Translating it yields CASSGTGRGSRRNE. In full, the CDR3 is CASSGTGRGSRRNEQFF.

This clone was picked up many times. The read finishes 3 residues shy of the CDR3 end, and the germline J gene is used to complete it. The J gene is TRBJ2-3, the V gene TRBV20-1; D uncertain. The V gene's germline CDR1 is DFQATT and CDR2 SNEGSKA (reference sequence). This CDR3 comprises 14 residues. The V end lost 1 base, the J end lost 2 bases, and 10 bases lay between the germline ends. The CDR3 bases that were read are TGCAGTGCTAGAGTGTCCAGGCCCACAGATACG. Translating gives CSARVSRPTDT. Given in full, the CDR3 is CSARVSRPTDTQYF.

This clone was counted many times. The read falls 3 residues short of the CDR3 end, and the missing part is taken from the germline J gene. The chain is built from TRBV2 and TRBJ2-7; 10 bases match TRBD2. This CDR3 comprises 16 residues. CDR1 is SNHLY and CDR2 is FYNNEI in the germline V gene. With 5 bases clipped from V and 6 bases from J, the junction kept 13 bases outside the gene matches. This CDR3 reads CASSWDSQAGGSEQYF. The sequenced CDR3 bases are TGTGCCAGCAGTTGGGACAGTCAAGCGGGAGGGAGCGAG.

This clone was seen many times. Read data end 3 residues before the CDR3 end; the end is taken from the germline J gene. J is TRBJ1-4 and V is TRBV12-3 or TRBV12-4; 10 bases agree with TRBD1. The CDR3 contains 16 residues. V was pared by 5 bases and J by 8 bases, with 11 bases of the junction left unmatched. Incomplete CDR3 DNA: TGTGCCAGCAGTACTAGACAGGGGGCGCTCGGGGAAAAA. Encoded protein: CASSTRQGALGEK. The entire CDR3 sequence reads CASSTRQGALGEKLFF.

This clone occurred many times. The read ends 3 residues early relative to the CDR3; the germline J gene fills the gap. V gene TRBV19 combines with J gene TRBJ2-2; 8 bases map to TRBD2. Germline V lookup: CDR1 LNHDA, CDR2 SQIVND (reference sequence). The junction had 6 bases not matched to a gene; V was cut back by 1 base and J by 5 bases. The CDR3 runs to 16 residues. The part of the CDR3 DNA that was read is TGTGCCAGTAGTATAGTCGTAGCGGGAAGGACCGGGGAG. This encodes CASSIVVAGRTGE. The full-length CDR3 reads as CASSIVVAGRTGELFF.

The sample holds many counts of this clone. The CDR3 end falls 3 residues outside the read, so it is completed with the germline J gene. This chain connects TRBV7-9 to TRBJ2-1; D is unclear. CDR1 is SEHNR and CDR2 is FQNEAQ in the germline V gene (reference sequence). The CDR3 totals 14 residues. V was shortened by 4 bases and J by 6 bases, with 13 bases between the two germline ends. The covered CDR3 bases are TGTGCCAGCAGCTCATCCCTCCTACGCAATGAG. It encodes CASSSSLLRNE. In full, the CDR3 reads CASSSSLLRNEQFF.

This clone occurred many times. The read falls 3 residues short of the CDR3 end, and the missing part is taken from the germline J gene. This chain uses TRBV29-1 with TRBJ2-7, with TRBD2 identical over 11 bases. The length of the CDR3 is 14 residues. CDR1 SQVTM and CDR2 ANQGSEA come from the germline V gene. V lost 4 bases to trimming and J lost 4 bases; unmatched junction nucleotides: 6. The CDR3 DNA, read in part, is TGCAGCGTTGTTTACCTAGCGGGAGGATACGAG. Its translation: CSVVYLAGGYE. The whole CDR3 sequence reads CSVVYLAGGYEQYF.

This clone was picked up many times. The read terminates 3 residues before the CDR3 end, so the remaining end is supplied by the germline J gene. The chain employs TRBV29-1 and TRBJ2-1; 9 bases align to TRBD2. Germline V gene data show CDR1 as SQVTM and CDR2 as ANQGSEA. V dropped 6 bases and J dropped 6; count of bases not matched to a gene: 21. This CDR3 region has 18 residues. The sequenced CDR3 bases are TGCAGCGTGATAGGCCTAGCGGGAAGCGGTTGGCGAAGCAATGAG. This encodes CSVIGLAGSGWRSNE. The full CDR3 protein reads CSVIGLAGSGWRSNEQFF.

This clone was picked up many times. The read terminates 3 residues ahead of where the CDR3 ends, so the germline J gene completes it. This rearrangement joins TRBV9 to TRBJ1-1; no clear D gene. V was cut by 10 bases and J by 3 bases, with 13 bases left in between. Germline CDR1 and CDR2: SGDLS and YYNGEE. The CDR3 is 12 amino acids. The sequenced part of the CDR3 DNA is TGTGCCCGAAACGGGTGGGACACTGAA. Its protein product is CARNGWDTE. The complete CDR3 reads CARNGWDTEAFF.

Concerning this clone: The read ends 3 residues early relative to the CDR3; the germline J gene fills the gap. This chain uses TRBV5-1 with TRBJ2-2, with TRBD2 identical over 9 bases. The length of the CDR3 is 17 residues. The germline gives CDR1 SGHRS, CDR2 YFSETQ. V lost 0 bases and J lost 4; bases outside the gene matches: 7. The CDR3 here is CASSLVLAGTGTGELFF. The CDR3 DNA, read in part, is TGCGCCAGCAGCTTGGTTCTAGCGGGAACAGGCACCGGGGAG.

This clone was recorded many times. With the read ending 3 residues before the CDR3 end, the germline J gene is used to fill in that end. This chain uses TRBV7-9 with TRBJ1-2, with TRBD1 as a possible D gene (5 bases). The germline CDR1 and CDR2 sequences are SEHNR and FQNEAQ (reference sequence). CDR3 length equals 13 residues. V lost 4 bases and J 1 base, leaving 7 bases between the germline ends. The CDR3 reads CASSSGLNYGYTF. Partial CDR3 DNA: TGTGCCAGCAGCTCGGGACTTAACTATGGC.

This clone came up many times. CDR3 DNA, as far as it was read: TGCGCCAGCAGACTTCCCTCTGTGCCCTACAATGAG. Its protein is CASRLPSVPYNE. The complete CDR3 reads CASRLPSVPYNEQFF. The chain employs TRBV10-1 and TRBJ2-1; D is unclear. The read ends 3 residues shy of where the CDR3 ends; the end is completed using the germline J gene. Germline assignment: CDR1 WNHNN and CDR2 SYGVQD (reference sequence). The CDR3 is 15 amino acids. V was cut by 6 bases and J by 2 bases, with 14 bases left in between.

This clone was detected ten times or more. Read coverage stops 3 residues before the CDR3 terminus; the germline J gene supplies the remainder. The chain combines TRBV28 with TRBJ2-7, with TRBD1 matching over 11 bases. The CDR3 has 15 amino acids. The germline CDR1 and CDR2 sequences are MDHEN and SYDVKM. J gave up 0 bases and V 3 bases, and 1 base lay outside the gene matches. The covered CDR3 bases are TGTGCCAGCAGTTTGGGGACAGGGGGCTCCTACGAG. Translating it yields CASSLGTGGSYE. The CDR3 reads in full as CASSLGTGGSYEQYF.

The sample holds a few counts of this clone. The CDR3 is cut off 3 residues early in the read; its end comes from the germline J gene. The chain links TRBV19 to TRBJ2-2; a possible D gene is TRBD1 (5 bases). The ends were cut back, 4 bases at V and 6 bases at J, with 9 bases in the middle. The V gene's germline CDR1 is LNHDA and CDR2 SQIVND (reference sequence). The CDR3 has 13 residues. CDR3 loop: CASSTQGSGELFF. The part of the CDR3 DNA that was read is TGTGCCAGTAGTACCCAGGGTTCCGGGGAG.

Many counts were recorded for this clone. The CDR3 is cut off 3 residues early in the read; its end comes from the germline J gene. The rearrangement links TRBV19 to TRBJ1-1; TRBD1 is a possible D gene (5 bases). CDR1 LNHDA and CDR2 SQIVND come from the germline V gene (reference sequence). The CDR3 is 15 amino acids. Trimming pared 1 base from V and 5 bases from J, leaving 14 bases between. CDR3 DNA (partial): TGTGCCAGTAGTATAGGGGGACTCATGGAGACTGAA. Translating it yields CASSIGGLMETE. The complete CDR3 sequence is CASSIGGLMETEAFF.

This clone was observed at least ten times. The read terminates 3 residues before the CDR3 end, so the remaining end is supplied by the germline J gene. The chain employs TRBV7-2 and TRBJ1-2; possible D gene TRBD1, 6 bases. The germline CDR1 and CDR2 sequences are SGHTA and FQGNSA. V dropped 5 bases and J dropped 1 base, with 14 bases sitting between them. There are 15 residues in the CDR3. The DNA read from the CDR3 is TGTGCCAGCAGCAAACGGGACACCATTAACTATGGC. This translates into CASSKRDTINYG. The full CDR3 protein is CASSKRDTINYGYTF. The full variable domain, its missing parts supplied by reference TRBV7-2 and TRBJ1-2, is GAGVSQSPSNKVTEKGKDVELRCDPISGHTALYWYRQSLGQGLEFLIYFQGNSAPDKSGLPSDRFSAERTGGSVSTLTIQRTQQEDSAVYLCASSKRDTINYGYTFGSGTRLTVV.

This clone has at least ten counts. Read coverage stops 3 residues before the CDR3 terminus; the germline J gene supplies the remainder. This chain joins TRBV5-4 and TRBJ1-2; weak D call: TRBD1 (6 bases). Trimming shortened V by 4 bases and J by 5 bases, and 18 bases separated the two germline ends. Germline V gives CDR1 SGHNT, CDR2 YYREEE (reference sequence). This CDR3 is 15 amino acids long. Incomplete CDR3 DNA: TGTGCCAGCAGCCCACAGGGAATTACTCGGTATGGC. This codes for CASSPQGITRYG. The whole CDR3 protein is CASSPQGITRYGYTF.

The sample holds many counts of this clone. From the germline J gene comes the end of the CDR3, since the read stops 3 residues before it. V is TRBV11-3 and J is TRBJ1-1; possible D gene TRBD1, 6 bases. V lost 0 bases, J lost 3 bases, and 11 bases lay in between. CDR1 is SGHNT and CDR2 is YENEEA in the germline V gene. There are 15 residues in the CDR3. This CDR3 reads CASSLDGGHDTEAFF. The DNA read from the CDR3 is TGTGCCAGCAGCTTAGACGGGGGGCATGACACTGAA.

This clone came up many times. From the germline J gene comes the end of the CDR3, since the read stops 3 residues before it. The V gene is TRBV7-8, the J gene TRBJ1-5; D not resolved. This CDR3 has 14 residues. With 1 base removed from V and 5 bases from J, the gap between germline ends came to 9 bases. Germline V CDR1 and CDR2: SGHVS, FQNEAQ. CDR3 region: CASSLEVRDQPQHF. The DNA read from the CDR3 is TGTGCCAGCAGCTTAGAGGTACGGGATCAGCCC.